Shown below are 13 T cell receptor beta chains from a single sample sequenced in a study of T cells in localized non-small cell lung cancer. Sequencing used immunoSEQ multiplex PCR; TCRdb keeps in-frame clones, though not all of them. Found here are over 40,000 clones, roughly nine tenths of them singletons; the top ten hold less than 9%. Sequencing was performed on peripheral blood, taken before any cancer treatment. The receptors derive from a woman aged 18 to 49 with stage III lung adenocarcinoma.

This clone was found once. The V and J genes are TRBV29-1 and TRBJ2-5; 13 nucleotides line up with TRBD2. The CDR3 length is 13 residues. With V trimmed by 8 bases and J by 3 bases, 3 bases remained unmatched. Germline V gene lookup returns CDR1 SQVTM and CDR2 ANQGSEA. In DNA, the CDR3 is TGCAGCTTCGGGACTAGCGGGGAAGAGACCCAGTACTTC. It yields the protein CSFGTSGEETQYF.

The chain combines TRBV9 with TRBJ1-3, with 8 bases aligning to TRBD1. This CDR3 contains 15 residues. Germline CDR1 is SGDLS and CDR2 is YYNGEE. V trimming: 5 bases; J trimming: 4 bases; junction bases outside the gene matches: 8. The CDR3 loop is CASRPGQGAGNTIYF. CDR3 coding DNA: TGTGCCAGCAGACCTGGACAGGGAGCAGGAAACACCATATATTTT.

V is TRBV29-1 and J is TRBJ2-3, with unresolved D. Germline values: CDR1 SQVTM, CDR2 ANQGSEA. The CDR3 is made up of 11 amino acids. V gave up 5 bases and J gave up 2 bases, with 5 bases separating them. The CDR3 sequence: CSVKFTDTQYF. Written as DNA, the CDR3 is TGCAGCGTTAAGTTCACAGATACGCAGTATTTT.

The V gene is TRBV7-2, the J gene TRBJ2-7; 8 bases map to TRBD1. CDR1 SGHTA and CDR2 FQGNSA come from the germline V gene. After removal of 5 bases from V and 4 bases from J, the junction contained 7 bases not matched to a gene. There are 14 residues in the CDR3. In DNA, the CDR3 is TGTGCCAGCAGCCCCACGACAGGGGCATACGAGCAGTACTTC. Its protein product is CASSPTTGAYEQYF. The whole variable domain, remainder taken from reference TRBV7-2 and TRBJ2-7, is GAGVSQSPSNKVTEKGKDVELRCDPISGHTALYWYRQSLGQGLEFLIYFQGNSAPDKSGLPSDRFSAERTGGSVSTLTIQRTQQEDSAVYLCASSPTTGAYEQYFGPGTRLTVT.

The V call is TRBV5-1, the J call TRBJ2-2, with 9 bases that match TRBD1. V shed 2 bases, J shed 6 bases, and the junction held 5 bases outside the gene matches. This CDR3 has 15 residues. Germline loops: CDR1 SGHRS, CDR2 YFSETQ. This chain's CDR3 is CASSFTGGAAGELFF. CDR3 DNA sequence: TGCGCCAGCAGCTTCACAGGGGGCGCGGCCGGGGAGCTGTTTTTT. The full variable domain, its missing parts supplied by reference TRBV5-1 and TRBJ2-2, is KAGVTQTPRYLIKTRGQQVTLSCSPISGHRSVSWYQQTPGQGLQFLFEYFSETQRNKGNFPGRFSGRQFSNSRSEMNVSTLELGDSALYLCASSFTGGAAGELFFGEGSRLTVL.

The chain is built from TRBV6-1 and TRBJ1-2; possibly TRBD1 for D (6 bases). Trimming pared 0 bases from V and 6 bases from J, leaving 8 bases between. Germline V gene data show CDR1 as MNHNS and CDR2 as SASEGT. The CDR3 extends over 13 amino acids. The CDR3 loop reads CASSEAKGDGYTF. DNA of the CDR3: TGTGCCAGCAGTGAAGCGAAGGGGGATGGCTACACCTTC.

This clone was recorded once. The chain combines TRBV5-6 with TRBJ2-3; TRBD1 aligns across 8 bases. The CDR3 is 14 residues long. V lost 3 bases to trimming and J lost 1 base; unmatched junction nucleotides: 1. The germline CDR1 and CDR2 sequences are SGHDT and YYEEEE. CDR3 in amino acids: CASSWGQGTDTQYF. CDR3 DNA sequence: TGTGCCAGCAGCTGGGGACAGGGCACAGATACGCAGTATTTT.

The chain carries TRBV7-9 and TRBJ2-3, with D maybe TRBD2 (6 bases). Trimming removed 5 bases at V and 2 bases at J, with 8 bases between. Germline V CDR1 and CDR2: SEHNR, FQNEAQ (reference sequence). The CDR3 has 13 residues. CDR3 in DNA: TGTGCCAGCAGCCAGGGACTCACAGATACGCAGTATTTT. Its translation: CASSQGLTDTQYF.

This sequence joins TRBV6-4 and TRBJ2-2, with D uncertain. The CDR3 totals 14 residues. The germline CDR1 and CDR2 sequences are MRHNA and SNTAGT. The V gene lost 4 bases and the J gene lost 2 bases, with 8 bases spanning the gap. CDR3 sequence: CASSGGYNTGELFF. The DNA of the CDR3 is TGTGCCAGCAGTGGTGGCTACAACACCGGGGAGCTGTTTTTT.

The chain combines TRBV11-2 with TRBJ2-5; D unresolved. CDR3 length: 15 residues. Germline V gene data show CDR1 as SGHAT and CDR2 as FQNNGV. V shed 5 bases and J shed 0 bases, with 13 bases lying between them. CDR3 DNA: TGTGCCAGCAGCCCATTTCTAACCAACCAAGAGACCCAGTACTTC. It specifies CASSPFLTNQETQYF.

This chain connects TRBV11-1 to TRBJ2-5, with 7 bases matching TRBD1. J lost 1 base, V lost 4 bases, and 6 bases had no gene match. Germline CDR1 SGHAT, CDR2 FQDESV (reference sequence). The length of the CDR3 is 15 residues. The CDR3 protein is CASSSYRDSQETQYF. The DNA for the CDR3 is TGTGCCAGCAGCTCTTACCGGGACAGCCAAGAGACCCAGTACTTC.

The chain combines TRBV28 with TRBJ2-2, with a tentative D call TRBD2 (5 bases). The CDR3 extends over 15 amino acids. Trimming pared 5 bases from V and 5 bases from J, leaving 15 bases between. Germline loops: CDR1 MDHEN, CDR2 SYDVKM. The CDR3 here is CASSRPPGLTGELFF. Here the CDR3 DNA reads TGTGCCAGCAGTCGCCCCCCGGGGTTAACCGGGGAGCTGTTTTTT.

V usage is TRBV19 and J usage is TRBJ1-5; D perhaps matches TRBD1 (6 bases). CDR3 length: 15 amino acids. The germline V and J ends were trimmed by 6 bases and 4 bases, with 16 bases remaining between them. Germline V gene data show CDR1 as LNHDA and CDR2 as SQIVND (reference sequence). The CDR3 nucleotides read TGTGCCAGTAGGAACCGAGGGGGTCATAATCAGCCCCAGCATTTT. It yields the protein CASRNRGGHNQPQHF. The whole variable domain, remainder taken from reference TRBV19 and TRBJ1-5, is DGGITQSPKYLFRKEGQNVTLSCEQNLNHDAMYWYRQDPGQGLRLIYYSQIVNDFQKGDIAEGYSVSREKKESFPLTVTSAQKNPTAFYLCASRNRGGHNQPQHFGDGTRLSIL.